The 24 T cell receptor beta chains in this list originate from one sample, sequenced in a study of shared clonotypes between healthy human individuals. TCRdb's copy holds only in-frame clones and misses some; the assay was immunoSEQ multiplex PCR. Of roughly 1,500,000 clones detected, approximately 98% appear once; the ten largest clones hold 0.4% to 0.55%. Sequenced input: naive CD4+ T cells sorted from blood. The subset was: CD45RA+ positively selected. The origin of the receptors is a man aged 25-45 years in good health.

The chain carries TRBV29-1 and TRBJ1-1; possible D gene TRBD1, 5 bases. Germline values: CDR1 SQVTM, CDR2 ANQGSEA. The length of the CDR3 is 12 residues. Trimming removed 7 bases from V and 2 bases from J, with 11 bases in between. The CDR3 sequence: CSGKGYNTEAFF. The CDR3 DNA follows: TGCAGCGGGAAGGGGTACAACACTGAAGCTTTCTTT.

The J gene is TRBJ2-7, the V gene TRBV7-9; TRBD2 matches 7 bases. Trimming removed 3 bases from V and 5 bases from J; junction bases left unmatched: 7. CDR1 is SEHNR and CDR2 is FQNEAQ in the germline V gene (reference sequence). This CDR3 has 14 amino acids. The CDR3 loop is CASSFLSGANEQYF. In DNA form, the CDR3 reads TGTGCCAGCAGCTTCCTCAGCGGGGCAAACGAGCAGTACTTC.

V usage is TRBV11-3 and J usage is TRBJ2-1, with no clear D. Germline CDR1 is SGHNT and CDR2 is YENEEA. V was cut by 4 bases and J by 4 bases, with 11 bases left in between. The CDR3 contains 14 residues. CDR3 region: CASSSNIGYNEQFF. The CDR3 bases are TGTGCCAGCAGCTCCAATATCGGGTACAATGAGCAGTTCTTC. The full variable domain, completed using reference TRBV11-3 and TRBJ2-1, is EAGVVQSPRYKIIEKKQPVAFWCNPISGHNTLYWYLQNLGQGPELLIRYENEEAVDDSQLPKDRFSAERLKGVDSTLKIQPAELGDSAVYLCASSSNIGYNEQFFGPGTRLTVL.

This clone has a single count. The chain joins TRBV9 to TRBJ2-1; TRBD2 agrees at 8 bases. Germline CDR1 SGDLS, CDR2 YYNGEE. CDR3 length equals 18 residues. J lost 6 bases, V lost 4 bases, and 18 bases had no gene match. Here the CDR3 DNA reads TGTGCCAGCAGCCCAATTATTAGCGGGAACTGGAGAGGCAATGAGCAGTTCTTC. Encoded protein: CASSPIISGNWRGNEQFF.

The chain combines TRBV7-9 with TRBJ2-1; TRBD2 is a possible D gene (6 bases). Trimming removed 5 bases at V and 9 bases at J, with 14 bases between. Germline V gene data show CDR1 as SEHNR and CDR2 as FQNEAQ (reference sequence). This CDR3 spans 13 amino acids. CDR3 DNA: TGTGCCAGCAGCAGGAGACGGGAGCTTGAGCAGTTCTTC. It specifies CASSRRRELEQFF.

V gene TRBV5-1 combines with J gene TRBJ2-7; 9 nucleotides agree with TRBD1. The trim removed 7 bases at V and 7 bases at J, leaving 12 bases unmatched. The CDR3 has 14 amino acids. The germline gives CDR1 SGHRS, CDR2 YFSETQ. CDR3 in DNA: TGCGCCAGCGCCCCGGGACAGGGCGTTGTTGAGCAGTACTTC. This encodes CASAPGQGVVEQYF.

This chain joins TRBV4-1 and TRBJ2-1; 10 bases align to TRBD2. Germline-derived CDR1 and CDR2 are MGHRA and YSYEKL. This CDR3 is 16 amino acids long. V trimming: 4 bases; J trimming: 2 bases; junction bases outside the gene matches: 5. The CDR3 here is CASSRGTSGAYNEQFF. As DNA, the CDR3 is TGCGCCAGCAGCCGTGGCACTAGCGGGGCCTACAATGAGCAGTTCTTC.

The chain carries TRBV11-1 and TRBJ1-1, with D perhaps matching TRBD1 (5 bases). CDR3 length: 16 residues. Germline CDR1 SGHAT, CDR2 FQDESV (reference sequence). Trimming left V 4 bases short and J 2 bases short, with 17 bases between. This CDR3 is CASSSPRAGRNTEAFF. DNA for the CDR3: TGTGCCAGCAGCTCCCCCAGGGCAGGGCGAAACACTGAAGCTTTCTTT.

As to this clone: This specimen includes other DNA sequences encoding the same CDR3. V is TRBV5-1 and J is TRBJ2-3; D call uncertain. CDR3 length: 14 residues. The V end was cut by 1 base, the J end by 0 bases, with 6 bases between. Germline V gene data show CDR1 as SGHRS and CDR2 as YFSETQ. The chain's CDR3 is CASSLRGSTDTQYF. The DNA of the CDR3 is TGCGCCAGCAGCTTGCGCGGAAGCACAGATACGCAGTATTTT.

This chain joins TRBV5-1 and TRBJ2-1; D may be TRBD2 (7 bases). The V end lost 4 bases, the J end lost 0 bases, and 11 bases lay between the germline ends. The CDR3 contains 15 residues. Germline V lookup: CDR1 SGHRS, CDR2 YFSETQ. The CDR3 is CASSPGGLSYNEQFF. CDR3 DNA: TGCGCCAGCAGCCCCGGGGGGCTCTCCTACAATGAGCAGTTCTTC.

The chain combines TRBV5-1 with TRBJ2-2; 8 bases line up with TRBD2. Germline CDR1 and CDR2: SGHRS and YFSETQ. This CDR3 has 16 amino acids. Trimming took 4 bases from V and 6 from J; bases not matched to a gene: 11. The CDR3 loop reads CASSPTGTRDAGELFF. Here the CDR3 DNA reads TGCGCCAGCAGCCCTACCGGGACTAGAGATGCCGGGGAGCTGTTTTTT.

The chain combines TRBV5-4 with TRBJ2-4; possibly TRBD1 or TRBD2 for D (5 bases each). This CDR3 comprises 14 residues. The ends were cut back, 0 bases at V and 3 bases at J, with 7 bases in the middle. Per germline, CDR1 SGHNT and CDR2 YYREEE (reference sequence). Written as DNA, the CDR3 is TGTGCCAGCAGCTTGGGAGGGGACAAAAACATTCAGTACTTC. Amino acids: CASSLGGDKNIQYF. The complete variable domain, with remaining parts taken from reference TRBV5-4 and TRBJ2-4, reads ETGVTQSPTHLIKTRGQQVTLRCSSQSGHNTVSWYQQALGQGPQFIFQYYREEENGRGNFPPRFSGLQFPNYSSELNVNALELDDSALYLCASSLGGDKNIQYFGAGTRLSVL.

The chain joins TRBV6-4 to TRBJ2-1; D possibly corresponds to TRBD2 (6 bases). Trimming pared 6 bases from V and 1 base from J, leaving 16 bases between. The V gene's germline CDR1 is MRHNA and CDR2 SNTAGT. There are 16 residues in the CDR3. As DNA, the CDR3 is TGTGCCAGCAGCCCCGGACTACTCAGTTCCTACAATGAGCAGTTCTTC. It translates to CASSPGLLSSYNEQFF.

The sample holds one count of this clone. The chain has TRBV19 and TRBJ1-3; 7 bases line up with TRBD1. Per the germline V gene, CDR1 is LNHDA and CDR2 is SQIVND (reference sequence). The CDR3 runs 16 residues. After removal of 6 bases from V and 0 bases from J, the junction contained 8 bases not matched to a gene. Here the CDR3 reads CASSPGTAFSGNTIYF. In nucleotides, the CDR3 is TGTGCCAGTAGCCCCGGGACAGCTTTCTCTGGAAACACCATATATTTT.

V gene TRBV28 combines with J gene TRBJ2-1, with no clear D. Trimming cost V 5 bases and J 0 bases, with 14 bases left between them. The CDR3 is 16 amino acids. Germline V gives CDR1 MDHEN, CDR2 SYDVKM. The CDR3 DNA reads as TGTGCCAGCAGTCCCGCTCTAGACTCCTCCTACAATGAGCAGTTCTTC. Translating it yields CASSPALDSSYNEQFF.

In DNA, the CDR3 is TGTGCCAGCTCACCACTGGGACAGGGTTACCTATACGAGCAGTACTTC. Translating gives CASSPLGQGYLYEQYF. The chain joins TRBV18 to TRBJ2-7; TRBD1 matches 9 bases. Germline values: CDR1 KGHSH, CDR2 LQKENI. V shed 1 base and J 4 bases; nucleotides not matched to a gene: 8. This CDR3 contains 16 residues.

On this clone itself: Other DNA sequences in this specimen translate into the identical CDR3. V gene TRBV5-1 combines with J gene TRBJ2-1; D is unclear. V was shortened by 0 bases and J by 0 bases, with 7 bases between the two germline ends. This CDR3 has 15 residues. Germline loops: CDR1 SGHRS, CDR2 YFSETQ. Written as DNA, the CDR3 is TGCGCCAGCAGCTTGGGGGAAAGCTCCTACAATGAGCAGTTCTTC. This gives the protein CASSLGESSYNEQFF.

The gene calls are TRBV28 and TRBJ1-1; unclear D gene. With 6 bases removed from V and 1 base from J, the gap between germline ends came to 6 bases. This CDR3 comprises 12 residues. In germline, CDR1 is MDHEN, CDR2 SYDVKM. The CDR3 region has the DNA TGTGCCAGCAGCGCTCGGAACACTGAAGCTTTCTTT. Translating gives CASSARNTEAFF.

This clone was seen a single time. The chain recombines TRBV5-1 with TRBJ1-4; 7 bases match TRBD1. The CDR3 is made up of 18 amino acids. Trimming at V came to 0 bases and at J to 8 bases, leaving 16 bases not matched to a gene. Looked up from germline, CDR1 is SGHRS and CDR2 is YFSETQ. The chain's CDR3 is CASSLGPSMRGREEKLFF. The CDR3 coding sequence is TGCGCCAGCAGCTTGGGGCCCTCGATGAGGGGGCGAGAAGAAAAACTGTTTTTT.

The rearrangement uses TRBV9 and TRBJ2-7; TRBD2 agrees at 8 bases. The V gene's germline CDR1 is SGDLS and CDR2 YYNGEE. V was pared by 3 bases and J by 0 bases, with 5 bases of the junction left unmatched. The CDR3 totals 15 residues. The CDR3 DNA is TGTGCCAGCAGCGCGACTAGCGAGCTCTCCTACGAGCAGTACTTC. Translation gives CASSATSELSYEQYF. Supplemented by reference TRBV9 and TRBJ2-7, the full variable domain reads DSGVTQTPKHLITATGQRVTLRCSPRSGDLSVYWYQQSLDQGLQFLIQYYNGEERAKGNILERFSAQQFPDLHSELNLSSLELGDSALYFCASSATSELSYEQYFGPGTRLTVT.

This rearrangement joins TRBV5-1 to TRBJ2-3, with 10 bases aligning to TRBD1. The length of the CDR3 is 17 residues. Germline CDR1 is SGHRS and CDR2 is YFSETQ. V lost 0 bases, J lost 0 bases, and 4 bases stayed unmatched. The CDR3 coding sequence is TGCGCCAGCAGCTTGGGGACAGGGGGGCCTAGCACAGATACGCAGTATTTT. Translating gives CASSLGTGGPSTDTQYF.

The chain uses TRBV5-4 and TRBJ2-6, with D perhaps matching TRBD2 (6 bases). Germline V gene sequence: CDR1 SGHNT, CDR2 YYREEE (reference sequence). The V gene lost 5 bases and the J gene lost 0 bases, with 9 bases spanning the gap. This CDR3 region has 15 residues. The DNA for the CDR3 is TGTGCCAGCAGACCCGGGAGCTCTGGGGCCAACGTCCTGACTTTC. Protein sequence: CASRPGSSGANVLTF.

The chain uses TRBV14 and TRBJ2-7; 9 positions agree with TRBD2. Germline assignment: CDR1 SGHDN and CDR2 FVKESK. The V gene end was trimmed by 0 bases and the J gene end by 3 bases; junction bases not matched to a gene: 12. This CDR3 spans 18 amino acids. In nucleotides, the CDR3 is TGTGCCAGCAGCCAAGATTTTGCAGGACTAGCGACGCTCTACGAGCAGTACTTC. Translated, it gives CASSQDFAGLATLYEQYF.

The chain links TRBV6-6 to TRBJ2-2; D might be TRBD2 (5 bases). CDR3 size: 14 residues. Germline values: CDR1 MNHNY, CDR2 SVGAGI (reference sequence). Trimming cost V 6 bases and J 6 bases, with 14 bases left between them. The DNA for the CDR3 is TGTGCCAGCAGCCCCCTACTAGGTTCCGGGGAGCTGTTTTTT. It encodes CASSPLLGSGELFF.